Detailed here is one TCR beta chain. The target of this receptor is not known. Base qualities are not at hand, and no much larger clone is one base apart. Within the sample, other DNA sequences also encode this same CDR3. This entry belongs to a study of shared clonotypes between healthy human individuals (dated by TCRdb to about 2020). About the investigation overall: A few men and two women, aged 18 to 49 years, made up the cohort. To increase sequencing depth and limit assay-specific biases, different laboratories used diverse techniques to prepare libraries and sequence TCR repertoires. To estimate repertoire size and how much clonotype sharing occurs between individuals, the study deeply sequenced the blood TCR repertoires of several healthy adults. Per donor, three plates each were used for CD4 naive and CD4 memory, two for CD8 naive, and one for CD8 memory. Leukapheresis yielded between about 0.8 and 9.5 billion PBMCs per donor.

Broad study findings and their caveats: Incomplete sequencing was indicated by rarefaction of sorted-subset datasets, despite the large sequencing depth. Sampling was limited to blood, and TCR repertoires in tissue likely differ from TCR repertoires in blood. Sharing across several donors was observed for approximately 5% of naive CD4, 3.5% of naive CD8, over 2% of memory CD4, and roughly 0.4% of memory CD8 clonotypes. Higher generation probabilities were observed for clonotypes shared by all four sorted-subset donors than for non-shared clonotypes. Naive subsets generally had larger estimated clonotype richness than memory subsets did. Based on pairwise subsampling, the degree of clonotype sharing among donors was expected to be affected by sequencing depth. The genetic and exposure-history diversity represented was limited by the small number of donors.

Using the deep immunoSEQ assay, multiplex PCR amplified TCR CDR3 regions from genomic DNA. Extracted genomic DNA from each cell subset was spread evenly across all wells of several immunoSEQ 96-well plates, with each plate serving as a replicate. Each replicate PCR for sorted subsets received approximately 220 ng genomic DNA, equal to tens of thousands of T cell genomes. Purified libraries were measured with a Qubit 3.0 fluorometer, size-checked on a Bioanalyzer 2100, and measured again with the KAPA Library Quantification kit. Every immunoSEQ 96-well plate was sequenced on a separate single-read 150-cycle Illumina NextSeq 550 flow cell. For the original study's pipeline: The immunoSEQ output contained only junctional sequences without quality scores, so filtering could not match that applied to full-length reads. To assign V/J genes and CDR3, sequences were annotated against IMGT germline references using PyIR, a Python wrapper for IgBLAST v1.9. Reads were removed for weak V/J assignments (E-value above 1e-6), missing CDR3, stop codons, out-of-frame junctions, or ambiguous translated residues. V3J clonotypes were defined by identical inferred V gene, J gene, and CDR3 amino acid sequence. The percentage overlap between two repertoires was calculated by dividing the number of shared unique clonotypes by the size of the smaller repertoire. Repertoire richness was assessed with RTK rarefaction, the Chao1 estimator, and Recon v2.1 estimates of unobserved clonotypes. Generation probabilities were computed with OLGA for all TCRbeta clonotypes obtained by the gDNA method from several donors. As stored in TCRdb, this immuneACCESS dataset retains in-frame rearrangements with V and J assigned. A fraction of the clones does not appear; measured against another copy, unresolved V genes explain less than half of the discrepancy, and the remainder lacks a known reason. V, J and clone size reflect that table, while D and trimming were determined from the DNA. The sample yields around 2.5 million clones; over 85% were counted once. The top ten clones comprise roughly 0.36% of the sample.

Donors were healthy HIV-negative adults with no recently reported acute infections or vaccinations. Every donor was a Caucasian adult residing in Nashville, Tennessee, USA. Magnetic negative selection was used to enrich CD4+ T cells, after which naive cells were positively selected on CD45RA and the negative fraction became the memory subset. Blood was obtained by leukapheresis, after which PBMCs were separated by Ficoll-Histopaque density gradient centrifugation and cryopreserved in liquid nitrogen vapor phase. Analytical flow cytometry was used to check the purity and quantity of every magnetically sorted T cell population. Each sorted fraction had its genomic DNA isolated and then quantified by UV absorbance on a Nanodrop 2000c. V ends up 4 bases short and J 2 bases short, with an unmatched junction base count of 5. The CDR3 holds 15 amino acids from the cysteine to the phenylalanine. Only the CDR3 part of the read is kept: 45 bases, read in frame from the first base. The germline V gene supplies CDR1 SGHRS and CDR2 YFSETQ.

This sequence uses TRBV5-1 and TRBJ2-2; 7 bases in the middle match TRBD1. Source material: naive CD4+ T cells from PBMCs. This specimen's cell subset or site label, per the study, means: CD45RA+ positively selected. The source is a man between 18 and 35 years old in good health. Some clones in this sample may be carry-over from other donors' samples. Here is the DNA: TGCGCCAGCAGCCCCGGACAGGCAAACACCGGGGAGCTGTTTTTT. Translation gives CASSPGQANTGELFF.